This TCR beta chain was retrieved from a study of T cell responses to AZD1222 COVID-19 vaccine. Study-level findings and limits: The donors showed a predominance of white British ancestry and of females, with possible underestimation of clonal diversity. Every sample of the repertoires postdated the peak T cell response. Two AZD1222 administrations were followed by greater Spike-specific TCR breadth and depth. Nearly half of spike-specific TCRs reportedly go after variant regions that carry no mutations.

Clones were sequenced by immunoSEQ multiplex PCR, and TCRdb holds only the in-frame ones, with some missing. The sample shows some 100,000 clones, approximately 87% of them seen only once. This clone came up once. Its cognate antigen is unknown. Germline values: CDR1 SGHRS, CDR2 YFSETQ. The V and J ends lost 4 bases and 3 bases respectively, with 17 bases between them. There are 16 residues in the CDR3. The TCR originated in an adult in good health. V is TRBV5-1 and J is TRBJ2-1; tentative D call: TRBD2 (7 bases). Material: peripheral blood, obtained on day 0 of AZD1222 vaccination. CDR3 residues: CASSPGAGAFYNEQFF. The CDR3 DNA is TGCGCCAGCAGCCCTGGCGCGGGGGCCTTCTACAATGAGCAGTTCTTC.